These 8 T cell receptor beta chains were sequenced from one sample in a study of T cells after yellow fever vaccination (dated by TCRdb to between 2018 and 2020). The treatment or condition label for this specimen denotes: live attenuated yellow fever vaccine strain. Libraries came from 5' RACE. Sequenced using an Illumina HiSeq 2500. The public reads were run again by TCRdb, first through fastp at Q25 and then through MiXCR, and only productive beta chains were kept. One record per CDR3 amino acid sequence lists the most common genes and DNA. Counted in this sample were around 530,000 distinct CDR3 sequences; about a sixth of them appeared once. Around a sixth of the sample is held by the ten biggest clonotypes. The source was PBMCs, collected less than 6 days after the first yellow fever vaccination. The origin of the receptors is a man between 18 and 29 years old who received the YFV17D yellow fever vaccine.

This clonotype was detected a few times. DNA for the CDR3: TGCGCCAGCAGCCAAGACTCCGCGACTCCAACCGGGGAGCTGTTTTTT. Translating gives CASSQDSATPTGELFF. The chain uses TRBV4-3 and TRBJ2-2, with D uncertain. Germline-derived CDR1 and CDR2 are LGHNA and YSLEER. The CDR3 length is 16 residues. V lost 0 bases, J lost 5 bases, and 13 bases lay in between.

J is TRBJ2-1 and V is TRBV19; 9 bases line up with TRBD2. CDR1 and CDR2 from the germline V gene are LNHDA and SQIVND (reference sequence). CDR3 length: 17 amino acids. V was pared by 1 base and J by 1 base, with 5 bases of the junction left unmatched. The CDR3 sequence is CASSIVGGGASYNEQFF. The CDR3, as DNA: TGTGCCAGTAGTATAGTGGGCGGGGGGGCGTCCTACAATGAGCAGTTCTTC.

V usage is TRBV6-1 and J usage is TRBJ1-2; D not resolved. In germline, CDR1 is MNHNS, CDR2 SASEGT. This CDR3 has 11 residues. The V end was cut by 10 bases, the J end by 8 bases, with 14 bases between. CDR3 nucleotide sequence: TGTGCCACCTGGACTAGATTCGGCTACACCTTC. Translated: CATWTRFGYTF.

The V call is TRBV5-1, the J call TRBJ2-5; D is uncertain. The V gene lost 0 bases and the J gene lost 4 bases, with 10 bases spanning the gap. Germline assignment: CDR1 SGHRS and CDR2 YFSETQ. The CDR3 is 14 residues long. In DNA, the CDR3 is TGCGCCAGCAGCTTGGGGTCGACCGGAGAGACCCAGTACTTC. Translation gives CASSLGSTGETQYF.

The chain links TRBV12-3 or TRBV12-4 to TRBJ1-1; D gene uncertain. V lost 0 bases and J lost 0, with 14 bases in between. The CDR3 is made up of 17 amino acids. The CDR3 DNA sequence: TGTGCCAGCAGTTTAGCGCTTGCCTCTACCATGAACACTGAAGCTTTCTTT. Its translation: CASSLALASTMNTEAFF.

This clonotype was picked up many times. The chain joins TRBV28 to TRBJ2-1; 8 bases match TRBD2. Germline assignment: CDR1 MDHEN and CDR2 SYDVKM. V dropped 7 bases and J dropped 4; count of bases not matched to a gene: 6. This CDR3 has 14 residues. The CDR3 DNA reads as TGTGCCAGCACCTCCGGGGGGGGGTACAATGAGCAGTTCTTC. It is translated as CASTSGGGYNEQFF. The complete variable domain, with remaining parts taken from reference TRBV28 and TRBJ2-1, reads DVKVTQSSRYLVKRTGEKVFLECVQDMDHENMFWYRQDPGLGLRLIYFSYDVKMKEKGDIPEGYSVSREKKERFSLILESASTNQTSMYLCASTSGGGYNEQFFGPGTRLTVL.

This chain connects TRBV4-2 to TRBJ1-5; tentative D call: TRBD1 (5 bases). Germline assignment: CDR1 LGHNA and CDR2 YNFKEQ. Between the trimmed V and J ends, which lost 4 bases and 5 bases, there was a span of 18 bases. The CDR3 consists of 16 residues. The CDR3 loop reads CASSPSSRVGDQPQHF. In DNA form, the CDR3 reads TGTGCCAGCAGCCCCAGCAGCAGGGTAGGGGATCAGCCCCAGCATTTT.

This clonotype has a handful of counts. CDR3 in amino acids: CASSLDIPDLLAKETQYF. The CDR3, as DNA: TGTGCCAGCAGCTTAGACATACCCGACCTCCTAGCGAAAGAGACCCAGTACTTC. J is TRBJ2-5 and V is TRBV11-2, with a tentative D call TRBD2 (6 bases). Germline CDR1 SGHAT, CDR2 FQNNGV. Trimming left V 0 bases short and J 3 bases short, with 20 bases between. The CDR3 is 18 residues long.